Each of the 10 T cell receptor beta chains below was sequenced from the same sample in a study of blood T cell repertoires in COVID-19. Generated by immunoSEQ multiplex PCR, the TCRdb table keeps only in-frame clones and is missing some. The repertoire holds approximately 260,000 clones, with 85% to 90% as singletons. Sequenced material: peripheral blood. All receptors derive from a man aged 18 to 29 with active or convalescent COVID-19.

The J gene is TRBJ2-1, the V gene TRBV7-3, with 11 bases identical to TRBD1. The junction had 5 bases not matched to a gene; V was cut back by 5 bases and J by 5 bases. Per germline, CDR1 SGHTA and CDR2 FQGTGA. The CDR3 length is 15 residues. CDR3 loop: CASSAGQGAHNEQFF. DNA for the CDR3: TGTGCCAGCAGCGCCGGACAGGGGGCACACAATGAGCAGTTCTTC.

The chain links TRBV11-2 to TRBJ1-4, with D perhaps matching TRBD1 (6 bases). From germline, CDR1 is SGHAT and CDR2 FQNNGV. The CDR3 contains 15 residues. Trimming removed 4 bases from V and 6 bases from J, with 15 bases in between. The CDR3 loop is CASSSRGVEDEKLFF. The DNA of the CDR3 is TGTGCCAGCAGCTCCAGGGGAGTCGAGGATGAAAAACTGTTTTTT.

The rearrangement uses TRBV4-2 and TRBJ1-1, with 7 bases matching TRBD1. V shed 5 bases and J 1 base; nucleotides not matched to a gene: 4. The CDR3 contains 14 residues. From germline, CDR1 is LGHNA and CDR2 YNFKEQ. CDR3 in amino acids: CASSSGTANTEAFF. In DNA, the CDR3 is TGTGCCAGCAGCTCCGGGACAGCGAACACTGAAGCTTTCTTT.

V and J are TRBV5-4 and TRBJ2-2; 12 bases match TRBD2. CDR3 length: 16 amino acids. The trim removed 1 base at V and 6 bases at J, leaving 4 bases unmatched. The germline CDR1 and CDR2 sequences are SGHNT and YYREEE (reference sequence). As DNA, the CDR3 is TGTGCCAGCAGCTTGTGGGCTAGCGGGGGGGCCGGGGAGCTGTTTTTT. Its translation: CASSLWASGGAGELFF.

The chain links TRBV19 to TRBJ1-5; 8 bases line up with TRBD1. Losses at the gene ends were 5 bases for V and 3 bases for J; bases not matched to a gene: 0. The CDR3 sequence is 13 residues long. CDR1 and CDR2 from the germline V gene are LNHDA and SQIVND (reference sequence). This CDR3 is CASSQGANQPQHF. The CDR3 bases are TGTGCCAGTAGTCAGGGGGCCAATCAGCCCCAGCATTTT.

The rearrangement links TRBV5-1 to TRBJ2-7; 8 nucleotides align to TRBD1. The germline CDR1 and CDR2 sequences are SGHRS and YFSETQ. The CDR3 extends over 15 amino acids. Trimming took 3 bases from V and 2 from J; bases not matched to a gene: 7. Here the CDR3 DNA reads TGCGCCAGCAGCTCGACGACAGGGGTTCCCTACGAGCAGTACTTC. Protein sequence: CASSSTTGVPYEQYF.

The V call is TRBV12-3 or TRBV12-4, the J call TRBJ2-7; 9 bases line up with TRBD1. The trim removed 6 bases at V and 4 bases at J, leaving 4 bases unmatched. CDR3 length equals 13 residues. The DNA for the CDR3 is TGTGCCAGCAGGGGACAGGGATTGTACGAGCAGTACTTC. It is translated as CASRGQGLYEQYF.

The CDR3 here is CASSPTGPRSGANVLTF. CDR3 DNA sequence: TGTGCCAGCTCACCTACAGGTCCCCGCTCTGGGGCCAACGTCCTGACTTTC. The chain recombines TRBV18 with TRBJ2-6, with D perhaps matching TRBD1 (5 bases). Germline V gene data show CDR1 as KGHSH and CDR2 as LQKENI. The CDR3 is 17 amino acids. Trimming took 3 bases from V and 0 from J, leaving 12 bases between them.

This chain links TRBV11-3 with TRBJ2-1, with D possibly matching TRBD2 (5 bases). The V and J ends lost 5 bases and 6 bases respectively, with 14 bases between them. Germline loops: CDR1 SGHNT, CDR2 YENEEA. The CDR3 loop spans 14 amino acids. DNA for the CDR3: TGTGCCAGCAGCCTTGAGATGGACTTCAATGAGCAGTTCTTC. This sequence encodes CASSLEMDFNEQFF.

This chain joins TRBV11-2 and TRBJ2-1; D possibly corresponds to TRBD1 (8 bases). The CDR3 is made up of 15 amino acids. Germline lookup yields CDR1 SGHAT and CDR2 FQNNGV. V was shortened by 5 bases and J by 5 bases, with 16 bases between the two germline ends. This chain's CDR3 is CASSLQGGTNNEQFF. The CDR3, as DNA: TGTGCCAGCAGCCTACAGGGGGGGACTAACAATGAGCAGTTCTTC.